This TCR beta chain is from a study of cytomegalovirus exposure and HLA in healthy donors. A note on this clone: Its specificity is not known.

Study-wide findings and caveats: Three of the chains that were CMV-associated were confirmed in vitro to be specific for CMV antigens.

The method was immunoSEQ multiplex PCR; TCRdb's version includes in-frame clones alone and lacks a portion of them. The table shows some 310,000 clones, with roughly 90% occurring only once. The sequence was collected from a man aged 25-45 years in good health and CMV-seronegative. The specimen was PBMCs.

The CDR3 region has the DNA TGCAGCGTTGAAGGGGGGGGGACTAGCGGTCACAATGAGCAGTTCTTC. It encodes CSVEGGGTSGHNEQFF. V usage is TRBV29-1 and J usage is TRBJ2-1; 11 bases are a match to TRBD2. Germline V gives CDR1 SQVTM, CDR2 ANQGSEA. Losses at the gene ends were 1 base for V and 5 bases for J; bases not matched to a gene: 7. CDR3 length: 16 residues.